The 6 T cell receptor beta chains in this list originate from one sample, sequenced in a study of blood T cell repertoires in COVID-19. Profiled with immunoSEQ multiplex PCR; TCRdb holds only in-frame clones, not every one. This sample has about 280,000 clones, with roughly 89% found just once. The sample taken for sequencing was peripheral blood. The receptor source for this set is a middle-aged woman who had recovered from COVID-19.

The rearrangement links TRBV30 to TRBJ2-7; weak D call: TRBD2 (6 bases). The CDR3 contains 14 residues. CDR1 is GTSNPN, CDR2 SVGIG, per germline (reference sequence). V lost 0 bases and J lost 2, with 11 bases in between. This CDR3 reads CAWSVLAGPYEQYF. DNA of the CDR3: TGTGCCTGGAGTGTACTGGCGGGACCCTACGAGCAGTACTTC.

This rearrangement joins TRBV7-3 to TRBJ2-1; 7 positions match TRBD2. This CDR3 contains 16 residues. CDR1 and CDR2 (germline): SGHTA, FQGTGA. The junction had 14 bases not matched to a gene; V was cut back by 0 bases and J by 12 bases. The CDR3: CASSLTSAGSRVGQFF. DNA of the CDR3: TGTGCCAGCAGCTTAACGTCAGCGGGGTCCAGGGTAGGGCAGTTCTTC.

J is TRBJ2-2 and V is TRBV18; TRBD2 is a possible D gene (5 bases). Trimming cost V 5 bases and J 5 bases, with 15 bases left between them. Germline V lookup: CDR1 KGHSH, CDR2 LQKENI. The CDR3 consists of 15 residues. CDR3 coding DNA: TGTGCCAGCTCATACAGAGGGCGGTGGACCGGGGAGCTGTTTTTT. Protein sequence: CASSYRGRWTGELFF. Using reference TRBV18 and TRBJ2-2 for the parts outside the CDR3, the full variable domain is NAGVMQNPRHLVRRRGQEARLRCSPMKGHSHVYWYRQLPEEGLKFMVYLQKENIIDESGMPKERFSAEFPKEGPSILRIQQVVRGDSAAYFCASSYRGRWTGELFFGEGSRLTVL.

V is TRBV30 and J is TRBJ2-5, with 7 bases matching TRBD2. Germline V gene data show CDR1 as GTSNPN and CDR2 as SVGIG (reference sequence). There are 12 residues in the CDR3. V shed 6 bases and J 4 bases; nucleotides not matched to a gene: 5. The CDR3 DNA sequence: TGTGCCTGCCGAAGGGAGGGAGAGACCCAGTACTTC. Translating gives CACRREGETQYF.

This chain connects TRBV5-1 to TRBJ2-1, with TRBD2 matching over 8 bases. Germline-derived CDR1 and CDR2 are SGHRS and YFSETQ. The CDR3 totals 19 residues. Unmatched junction bases numbered 18, after V lost 7 bases and J lost 0 bases. DNA of the CDR3: TGCGCCAGCGGCCCTAGGGGACTAGAGACCCCCAGCTCCTACAATGAGCAGTTCTTC. Its protein product is CASGPRGLETPSSYNEQFF.

V gene TRBV24-1 combines with J gene TRBJ2-3, with 7 bases that match TRBD2. This CDR3 is built from 17 residues. Germline V gene lookup returns CDR1 KGHDR and CDR2 SFDVKD. J gave up 5 bases and V 2 bases, and 12 bases lay outside the gene matches. CDR3 in DNA: TGTGCCACCAGTGATTCCCGGGGAAGCGGGACCTTAGATACGCAGTATTTT. Its translation: CATSDSRGSGTLDTQYF.